One sample yielded the 17 T cell receptor beta chains listed below, sequenced in a study of cytomegalovirus exposure and HLA in healthy donors. The PCR used 60 Vbeta and 13 Jbeta primers. Measured with immunoSEQ multiplex PCR; TCRdb has only the in-frame clones, and not every one. The sample gives approximately 200,000 clones, approximately 78% of which show up once; over 5% is in the top ten. The sample consisted of PBMCs. The receptors originated from a woman aged 50 to 60 in good health and CMV-seropositive.

This clone was detected once. The chain is built from TRBV15 and TRBJ2-7; D is perhaps TRBD1 (6 bases). CDR3 size: 12 residues. The germline V and J ends were trimmed by 1 base and 7 bases, with 8 bases remaining between them. Germline V CDR1 and CDR2: LNHNV, YYDKDF (reference sequence). The CDR3 bases are TGTGCCACCAGCAGAGTACAGGGAGAGCAGTACTTC. The encoded protein is CATSRVQGEQYF.

J is TRBJ2-5 and V is TRBV19; D is undetermined. TRBJ2-7 matches the DNA end more closely, so the J call is doubtful. Germline CDR1 LNHDA, CDR2 SQIVND (reference sequence). The CDR3 spans 11 residues. CDR3 in DNA: TGTGCCAGTAGTGACTTCTACGAGCAGTACTTC. Translated, it gives CASSDFYEQYF.

This clone was counted a few times. The J gene is TRBJ1-1, the V gene TRBV4-2; TRBD1 aligns across 7 bases. Germline V CDR1 and CDR2: LGHNA, YNFKEQ. Trimming removed 0 bases from V and 5 bases from J; junction bases left unmatched: 9. The CDR3 totals 16 residues. The CDR3 region is CASSQDIYRGVTEAFF. The CDR3 DNA is TGTGCCAGCAGCCAAGATATTTACAGGGGAGTGACTGAAGCTTTCTTT.

The V and J genes are TRBV10-3 and TRBJ2-7; 9 bases match TRBD2. The V gene end was trimmed by 3 bases and the J gene end by 4 bases; junction bases not matched to a gene: 7. CDR3 length equals 15 residues. Looked up from germline, CDR1 is ENHRY and CDR2 is SYGVKD. The CDR3, as DNA: TGTGCCATCAGTGAAGACAGCGGGAGGAAATACGAGCAGTACTTC. Translated, it gives CAISEDSGRKYEQYF.

This chain joins TRBV7-2 and TRBJ2-7; 10 bases are a match to TRBD2. Germline CDR1 and CDR2: SGHTA and FQGNSA. V trimming: 4 bases; J trimming: 7 bases; junction bases outside the gene matches: 13. The CDR3 spans 16 residues. CDR3 bases: TGTGCCAGCAGCTGGGCGATTAGCGGGGGGCGGTATGAGCAGTACTTC. Its protein product is CASSWAISGGRYEQYF.

This rearrangement joins TRBV2 to TRBJ2-5; possible D gene TRBD1, 5 bases. The tail of the sequence fits TRBJ2-7 better, so the J call may be wrong. CDR3 length: 14 amino acids. Germline V gives CDR1 SNHLY, CDR2 FYNNEI. This CDR3 is CASKGEGSAYEQYF. CDR3 nucleotide sequence: TGTGCCAGCAAAGGGGAAGGATCGGCCTACGAGCAGTACTTC.

The chain joins TRBV5-4 to TRBJ2-7, with 7 bases matching TRBD1. V lost 3 bases, J lost 3 bases, and 6 bases stayed unmatched. The CDR3 is 14 residues long. Germline CDR1 SGHNT, CDR2 YYREEE (reference sequence). The CDR3 DNA reads as TGTGCCAGCAGCTCCTCGGGACAGAGCTACGAGCAGTACTTC. The encoded protein is CASSSSGQSYEQYF.

The gene calls are TRBV5-1 and TRBJ2-1; 13 nucleotides agree with TRBD2. The germline V gene has CDR1 SGHRS and CDR2 YFSETQ. This CDR3 has 15 residues. The ends lost 1 base at V and 8 bases at J; junction bases unmatched: 3. Here the CDR3 DNA reads TGCGCCAGCAGCTTGCCGACTAGCGGGGGGTATGAGCAGTTCTTC. Amino acids: CASSLPTSGGYEQFF.

The V and J genes are TRBV7-2 and TRBJ2-5; TRBD1 aligns across 8 bases. V was clipped by 4 bases and J by 5 bases; unmatched bases: 6. The germline CDR1 and CDR2 sequences are SGHTA and FQGNSA. The CDR3 is 14 residues long. The chain's CDR3 is CASSSQGVEETQYF. The DNA of the CDR3 is TGTGCCAGCAGCTCACAGGGGGTAGAGGAGACCCAGTACTTC.

The chain uses TRBV2 and TRBJ2-3; TRBD1 agrees at 7 bases. Germline V CDR1 and CDR2: SNHLY, FYNNEI. The CDR3 runs 16 residues. The trim removed 8 bases at V and 4 bases at J, leaving 15 bases unmatched. CDR3 residues: CASSLRSRGLADTQYF. The CDR3 region has the DNA TGTGCCAGCTCCCTTCGGTCCAGGGGGTTGGCAGATACGCAGTATTTT.

CDR3 nucleotides: TGTGCCAGCAGCAAACAGGAAGACGGGGAAAATCAGCCCCAGCATTTT. As protein: CASSKQEDGENQPQHF. The chain couples TRBV21-1 to TRBJ1-5. TRBV21-1 is a pseudogene locus. The CDR3 totals 16 residues.

The gene calls are TRBV6-5 and TRBJ1-4; 8 nucleotides agree with TRBD1. CDR3 length: 15 amino acids. CDR1 is MNHEY and CDR2 is SVGAGI in the germline V gene. J lost 4 bases, V lost 2 bases, and 3 bases had no gene match. This CDR3 reads CASSYGTGFNEKLFF. CDR3 bases: TGTGCCAGCAGTTACGGGACAGGTTTTAATGAAAAACTGTTTTTT.

The chain uses TRBV6-6 and TRBJ1-1; TRBD1 agrees at 7 bases. V dropped 6 bases and J dropped 0; count of bases not matched to a gene: 10. Germline CDR1 reads MNHNY; CDR2 reads SVGAGI (reference sequence). The CDR3 covers 16 residues. The chain's CDR3 is CASRSDRLGMNTEAFF. The CDR3 DNA sequence: TGTGCCAGCAGGTCGGACAGGTTAGGGATGAACACTGAAGCTTTCTTT.

The CDR3 coding sequence is TGTGCCTGGAGTGTGGAGGGCTCTGGGGCCAACGTCCTGACTTTC. It codes for CAWSVEGSGANVLTF. The gene calls are TRBV30 and TRBJ2-6; D is possibly TRBD2 (6 bases). This CDR3 spans 15 amino acids. Per germline, CDR1 GTSNPN and CDR2 SVGIG (reference sequence). Trimming left V 0 bases short and J 0 bases short, with 6 bases between. Looking up the rest from reference TRBV30 and TRBJ2-6 gives the full variable domain: SQTIHQWPATLVQPVGSPLSLECTVEGTSNPNLYWYRQAAGRGLQLLFYSVGIGQISSEVPQNLSASRPQDRQFILSSKKLLLSDSGFYLCAWSVEGSGANVLTFGAGSRLTVL.

This chain links TRBV9 with TRBJ1-4; 8 bases line up with TRBD1. The CDR3 sequence is 16 residues long. J lost 4 bases, V lost 3 bases, and 8 bases had no gene match. The germline CDR1 and CDR2 sequences are SGDLS and YYNGEE. The CDR3 DNA is TGTGCCAGCAGCGCTGGGGCCGGGACAGGTAATGAAAAACTGTTTTTT. It codes for CASSAGAGTGNEKLFF.

Concerning this clone: The junction shows a germline mismatch at one end, possibly a read error. The chain's CDR3 is CASSLAAASSYGQYF. The CDR3 DNA sequence: TGTGCCAGCAGCTTAGCAGCAGCTAGCTCCTACGGGCAGTACTTC. This chain connects TRBV7-2 to TRBJ2-7, with D perhaps TRBD2 (5 bases). The germline gives CDR1 SGHTA, CDR2 FQGNSA. CDR3 length equals 15 residues.

The chain is built from TRBV7-9 and TRBJ2-3; D unclear. The ends were cut back, 5 bases at V and 5 bases at J, with 5 bases in the middle. The CDR3 sequence is 11 residues long. Germline V gene sequence: CDR1 SEHNR, CDR2 FQNEAQ (reference sequence). The CDR3 nucleotides read TGTGCCAGCAGCCCCCAAGATACGCAGTATTTT. Translation: CASSPQDTQYF. Full variable domain (outside the CDR3, taken from reference TRBV7-9 and TRBJ2-3): DTGVSQNPRHKITKRGQNVTFRCDPISEHNRLYWYRQTLGQGPEFLTYFQNEAQLEKSRLLSDRFSAERPKGSFSTLEIQRTEQGDSAMYLCASSPQDTQYFGPGTRLTVL.